The rows below give T cell receptor beta chains drawn from one sample of a study of beta chain features in type 1 diabetes. The data were produced by immunoSEQ multiplex PCR, yet TCRdb's version contains in-frame clones alone and is incomplete. The sample yields about 360,000 clones, roughly 13% seen once. The sequenced sample was naive CD4+ T cells from blood. The receptors originated from a man younger than 30 in good health. Both conserved end residues are part of each CDR3. The D gene is left open where the match is weak. The size of a clone is reported for some rows only, either as once, few or many, or as a class for expanded clones.

d_call	clone_size	v_call	j_call	cdr3_aa	cdr3_nt
.	few	TRBV7-2	TRBJ1-5	CASSLTDYQPQHF	TGTGCCAGCAGCCTGACAGACTATCAGCCCCAGCATTTT
.	.	TRBV5-1	TRBJ2-2	CASSLNRVDTGELFF	TGCGCCAGCAGCTTGAACAGGGTGGACACCGGGGAGCTGTTTTTT
.	.	TRBV6-5	TRBJ2-1	CASTQGYPYNEQFF	TGTGCCAGCACCCAGGGGTACCCGTACAATGAGCAGTTCTTC
.	.	TRBV7-9	TRBJ2-7	CASSRDLYEQYF	TGTGCCAGCAGCCGGGATCTCTACGAGCAGTACTTC
.	.	TRBV30	TRBJ2-7	CAWKLLSYEQYF	TGTGCCTGGAAACTCCTCTCCTACGAGCAGTACTTC
TRBD2	.	TRBV19	TRBJ2-1	CASYPTGLAGDEQFF	TGTGCCAGCTATCCGACGGGACTAGCGGGAGATGAGCAGTTCTTC
TRBD1	.	TRBV13	TRBJ2-4	CASSLGRGPLRQNIQYF	TGTGCCAGCAGCTTAGGGAGGGGGCCGCTTCGTCAAAACATTCAGTACTTC
.	few	TRBV21-1	TRBJ1-5	CASSNDQGGSNQPQHF	TGTGCCAGCAGCAATGACCAGGGTGGAAGCAATCAGCCCCAGCATTTT
.	few	TRBV19	TRBJ2-1	CASSIGSVHYNEQFF	TGTGCCAGTAGTATAGGTAGCGTGCACTACAATGAGCAGTTCTTC
.	many	TRBV4-3	TRBJ2-7	CASSPSADEQYF	TGCGCCAGCAGCCCAAGTGCGGACGAGCAGTACTTC
.	.	TRBV19	TRBJ2-1	CASSIRVYSYNEQFF	TGTGCCAGTAGTATTCGCGTGTACTCCTACAATGAGCAGTTCTTC